The TCR beta chain under discussion was sequenced for a study of T cell repertoires in cytomegalovirus infection. Study-wide context: An indication of both CMV infection and matching HLA type came from public TCR beta signatures. Broader study findings: HLA-C-restricted, CMV-specific TCR beta clonotypes were dominant ex vivo. CMV carriers having the relevant HLA were flagged by cumulative public TCR beta family frequency.

TCRdb redid the calling of the reads with MiXCR, one entry per CDR3 protein. The data contain 100,000 to 150,000 distinct CDR3 sequences, roughly a quarter of them singletons. This clonotype was detected many times. What it binds is unknown. One end of the junction is discordant with germline, which a read error may explain. Germline V lookup: CDR1 SGHTA, CDR2 FQGNSA. The CDR3 length is 14 residues. This chain joins TRBV7-2 and TRBJ2-6, with a possible D match to TRBD1 (6 bases). The clonotype originates from a human donor in good health (CMV status not recorded). Some clones in this sample may be carry-over from other donors' samples. Sequenced sample: PBMCs, sequenced either directly or after in vitro stimulation (not recorded which). In DNA form, the CDR3 reads TGTGCCAGCACCTTAGGGGGTGGGGCCAACGTCCTGACTTTC. Translated, it gives CASTLGGGANVLTF.